Below are 12 T cell receptor beta chains sequenced from a single sample in a study of shared clonotypes between healthy human individuals. This table comes from immunoSEQ multiplex PCR, and its TCRdb copy is limited to in-frame clones, with some not included. The data show about 2.4 million clones, 80% to 95% seen once. The sequenced material came from naive CD4+ T cells from PBMCs. As for subset: CD45RA+ positively selected. These receptors all stem from a man younger than 35 in good health. Some clones in this sample may be carry-over from other donors' samples.

The chain has TRBV6-1 and TRBJ1-5; a weak D match, TRBD1 (5 bases). CDR3 length: 14 amino acids. The V and J ends lost 3 bases and 11 bases respectively, with 17 bases between them. Germline V CDR1 and CDR2: MNHNS, SASEGT. CDR3 in DNA: TGTGCCAGCAGTGATACCGGGCAGCTGGGGGCCCAGCATTTT. Amino acid sequence: CASSDTGQLGAQHF.

The rearrangement uses TRBV4-1 and TRBJ2-5, with D possibly matching TRBD2 (5 bases). V was trimmed by 2 bases and J by 2 bases, leaving 15 bases between them. This CDR3 is built from 16 residues. Germline values: CDR1 MGHRA, CDR2 YSYEKL. The chain's CDR3 is CASSQSQTLGQETQYF. DNA of the CDR3: TGCGCCAGCAGCCAATCCCAGACACTAGGACAAGAGACCCAGTACTTC.

This rearrangement joins TRBV19 to TRBJ2-1, with D perhaps TRBD1 (5 bases). Germline V gene data show CDR1 as LNHDA and CDR2 as SQIVND (reference sequence). This CDR3 is 16 amino acids long. V was cut by 3 bases and J by 5 bases, with 17 bases left in between. The DNA of the CDR3 is TGTGCCAGTAGTATGCACCGGGCACAGGATCACAATGAGCAGTTCTTC. Protein sequence: CASSMHRAQDHNEQFF.

This clone is a singleton in its sample. The genes are TRBV5-4 and TRBJ2-1, with unresolved D. The germline CDR1 and CDR2 sequences are SGHNT and YYREEE (reference sequence). The V end lost 3 bases, the J end lost 8 bases, and 18 bases lay between the germline ends. The CDR3 spans 15 residues. CDR3 sequence (DNA): TGTGCCAGCAGCTCCCCGGCGGTAGTCCGGCATGAGCAGTTCTTC. Amino acid sequence: CASSSPAVVRHEQFF.

The chain employs TRBV7-8 and TRBJ2-1, with TRBD2 identical over 8 bases. CDR3 length: 13 residues. V shed 3 bases, J shed 6 bases, and the junction held 1 base outside the gene matches. Germline values: CDR1 SGHVS, CDR2 FQNEAQ. CDR3 amino acids: CASSLSGSNEQFF. The CDR3 region has the DNA TGTGCCAGCAGCTTGAGCGGGAGCAATGAGCAGTTCTTC.

Remarks on this clone: This CDR3 is also generated by other DNA sequences in the sample. This chain connects TRBV19 to TRBJ2-7; perhaps TRBD2 as D (6 bases). Germline V gives CDR1 LNHDA, CDR2 SQIVND (reference sequence). The germline V and J ends were trimmed by 1 base and 0 bases, with 13 bases remaining between them. The CDR3 sequence is 16 residues long. The CDR3 region is CASSIAPGLSSYEQYF. In nucleotides, the CDR3 is TGTGCCAGTAGTATAGCCCCGGGACTGAGCTCCTACGAGCAGTACTTC.

This sequence joins TRBV28 and TRBJ1-1, with D unresolved. The CDR3 is 12 amino acids. CDR1 MDHEN and CDR2 SYDVKM come from the germline V gene. Trimming took 6 bases from V and 2 from J, leaving 7 bases between them. This CDR3 reads CASREPNTEAFF. CDR3 coding DNA: TGTGCCAGCAGGGAGCCAAACACTGAAGCTTTCTTT.

The genes are TRBV28 and TRBJ2-5; D perhaps matches TRBD1 (5 bases). The CDR3 has 15 amino acids. The germline CDR1 and CDR2 sequences are MDHEN and SYDVKM. The V and J ends lost 6 bases and 3 bases respectively, with 17 bases between them. CDR3 protein: CASSLQRLGEETQYF. DNA for the CDR3: TGTGCCAGCAGCCTCCAGAGGCTAGGGGAAGAGACCCAGTACTTC.

The V and J genes are TRBV28 and TRBJ2-7, with D tentatively TRBD2 (5 bases). V was clipped by 2 bases and J by 6 bases, with 8 bases between them. Germline V lookup: CDR1 MDHEN, CDR2 SYDVKM. This CDR3 has 12 residues. The CDR3 region has the DNA TGTGCCAGCAGTTTACTGGGGAGCGAGCAGTACTTC. Its translation is CASSLLGSEQYF.

This clone came up a few times. V and J are TRBV6-1 and TRBJ1-2; maybe TRBD1 (5 bases). Germline V gene data show CDR1 as MNHNS and CDR2 as SASEGT. There are 12 residues in the CDR3. Trimming shortened V by 5 bases and J by 8 bases, and 12 bases separated the two germline ends. The CDR3 DNA follows: TGTGCCAGCAGTAAACAGGATCCAGGCTACACCTTC. Encoded protein: CASSKQDPGYTF.

The chain is built from TRBV29-1 and TRBJ2-2; D gene ambiguous. This CDR3 has 14 residues. CDR1 is SQVTM, CDR2 ANQGSEA, per germline. V lost 2 bases and J 2 bases, leaving 9 bases between the germline ends. The CDR3 sequence is CSVESRSNTGELFF. In DNA, the CDR3 is TGCAGCGTTGAATCCAGGAGTAACACCGGGGAGCTGTTTTTT.

In DNA, the CDR3 is TGTGCCAGCAGCCGGGTGCTAGGCTTCACAGATACGCAGTATTTT. Translating it yields CASSRVLGFTDTQYF. The rearrangement joins TRBV9 to TRBJ2-3; the D is unclear. The germline CDR1 and CDR2 sequences are SGDLS and YYNGEE. With 4 bases removed from V and 2 bases from J, the gap between germline ends came to 14 bases. The CDR3 runs 15 residues. The whole variable domain, remainder taken from reference TRBV9 and TRBJ2-3, is DSGVTQTPKHLITATGQRVTLRCSPRSGDLSVYWYQQSLDQGLQFLIQYYNGEERAKGNILERFSAQQFPDLHSELNLSSLELGDSALYFCASSRVLGFTDTQYFGPGTRLTVL.